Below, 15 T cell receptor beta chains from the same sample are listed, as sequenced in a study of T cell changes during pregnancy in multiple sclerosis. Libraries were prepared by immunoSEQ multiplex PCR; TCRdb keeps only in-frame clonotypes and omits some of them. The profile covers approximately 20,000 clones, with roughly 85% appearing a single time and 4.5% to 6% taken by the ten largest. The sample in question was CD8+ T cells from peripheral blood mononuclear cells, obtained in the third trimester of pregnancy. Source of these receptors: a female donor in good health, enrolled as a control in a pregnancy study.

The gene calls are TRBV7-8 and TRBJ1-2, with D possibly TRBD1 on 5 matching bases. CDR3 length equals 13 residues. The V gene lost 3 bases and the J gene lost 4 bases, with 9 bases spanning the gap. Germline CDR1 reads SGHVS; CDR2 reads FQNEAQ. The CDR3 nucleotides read TGTGCCAGCAGCTTCGACAGCACCTATGGCTACACCTTC. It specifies CASSFDSTYGYTF.

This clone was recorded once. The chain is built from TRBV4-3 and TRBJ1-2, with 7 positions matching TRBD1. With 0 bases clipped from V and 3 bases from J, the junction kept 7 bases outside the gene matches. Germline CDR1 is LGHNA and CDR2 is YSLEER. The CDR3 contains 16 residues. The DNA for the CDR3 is TGCGCCAGCAGCCAAGATGTGGTTCAGGGGGACTATGGCTACACCTTC. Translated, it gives CASSQDVVQGDYGYTF.

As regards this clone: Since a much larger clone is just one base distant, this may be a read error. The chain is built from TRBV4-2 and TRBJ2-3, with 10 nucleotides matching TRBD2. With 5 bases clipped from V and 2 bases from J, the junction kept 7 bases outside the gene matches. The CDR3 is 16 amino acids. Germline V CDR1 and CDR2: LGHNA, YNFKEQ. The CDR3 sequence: CASSSRLAGYTDTQYF. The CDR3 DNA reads TGTGCCAGCAGCTCTCGACTAGCGGGCTACACAGATACGCAGTATTTT.

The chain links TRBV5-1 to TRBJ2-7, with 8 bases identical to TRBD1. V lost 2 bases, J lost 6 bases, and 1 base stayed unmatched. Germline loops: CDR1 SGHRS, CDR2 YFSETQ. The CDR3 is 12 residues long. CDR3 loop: CASSLTGGEQYF. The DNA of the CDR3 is TGCGCCAGCAGCTTAACAGGGGGCGAGCAGTACTTC.

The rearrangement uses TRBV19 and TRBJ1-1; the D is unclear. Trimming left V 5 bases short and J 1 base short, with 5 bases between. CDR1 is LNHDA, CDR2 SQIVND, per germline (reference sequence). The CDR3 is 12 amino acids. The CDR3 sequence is CASSPWNTEAFF. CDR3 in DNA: TGTGCCAGTAGTCCCTGGAACACTGAAGCTTTCTTT.

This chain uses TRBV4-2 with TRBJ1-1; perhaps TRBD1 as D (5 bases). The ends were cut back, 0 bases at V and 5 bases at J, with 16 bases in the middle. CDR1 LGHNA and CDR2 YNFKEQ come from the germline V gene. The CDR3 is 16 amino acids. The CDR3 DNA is TGTGCCAGCAGCCAAGATTTCGGGGGTGGGGGGACTGAAGCTTTCTTT. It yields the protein CASSQDFGGGGTEAFF.

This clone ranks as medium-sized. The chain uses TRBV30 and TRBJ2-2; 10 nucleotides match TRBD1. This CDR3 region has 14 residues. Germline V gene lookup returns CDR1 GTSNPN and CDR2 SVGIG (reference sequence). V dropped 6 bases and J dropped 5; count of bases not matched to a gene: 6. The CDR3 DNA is TGTGCCTGCGGGACAGGGGCAGGGACCGGGGAGCTGTTTTTT. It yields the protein CACGTGAGTGELFF. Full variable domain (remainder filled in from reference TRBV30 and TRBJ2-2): SQTIHQWPATLVQPVGSPLSLECTVEGTSNPNLYWYRQAAGRGLQLLFYSVGIGQISSEVPQNLSASRPQDRQFILSSKKLLLSDSGFYLCACGTGAGTGELFFGEGSRLTVL.

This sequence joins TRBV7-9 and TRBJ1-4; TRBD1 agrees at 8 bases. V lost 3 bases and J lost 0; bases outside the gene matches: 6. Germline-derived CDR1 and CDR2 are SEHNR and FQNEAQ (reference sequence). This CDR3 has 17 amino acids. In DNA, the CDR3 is TGTGCCAGCAGCTTCTCCAGGGGGCCCGCAACTAATGAAAAACTGTTTTTT. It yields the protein CASSFSRGPATNEKLFF.

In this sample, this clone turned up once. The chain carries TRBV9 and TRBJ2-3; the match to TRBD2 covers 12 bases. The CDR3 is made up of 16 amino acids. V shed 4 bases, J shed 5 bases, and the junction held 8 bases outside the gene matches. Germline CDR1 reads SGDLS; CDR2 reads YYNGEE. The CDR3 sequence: CASSPPSGGGVDTQYF. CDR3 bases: TGTGCCAGCAGCCCCCCTAGCGGGGGGGGAGTAGATACGCAGTATTTT.

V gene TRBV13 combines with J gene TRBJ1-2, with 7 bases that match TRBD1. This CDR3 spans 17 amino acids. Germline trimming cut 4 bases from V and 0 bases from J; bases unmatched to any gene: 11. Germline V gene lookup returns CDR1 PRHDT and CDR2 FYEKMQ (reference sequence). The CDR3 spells CASSSPGTDGTNYGYTF. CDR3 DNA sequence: TGTGCCAGCAGCTCCCCCGGGACAGACGGCACTAACTATGGCTACACCTTC.

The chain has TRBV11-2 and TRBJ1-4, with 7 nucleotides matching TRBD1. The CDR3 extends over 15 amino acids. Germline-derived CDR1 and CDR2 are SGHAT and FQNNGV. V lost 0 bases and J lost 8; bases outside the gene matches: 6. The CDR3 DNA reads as TGTGCCAGCAGCTTAGATGACAGGGAGACAGAAAAACTGTTTTTT. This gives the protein CASSLDDRETEKLFF.

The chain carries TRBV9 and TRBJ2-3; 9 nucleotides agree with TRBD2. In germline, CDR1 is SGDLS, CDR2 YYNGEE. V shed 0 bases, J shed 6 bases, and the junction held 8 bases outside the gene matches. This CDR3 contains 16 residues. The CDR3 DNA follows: TGTGCCAGCAGCGTAGCCGGTAGCGGGGGAGGTGATACGCAGTATTTT. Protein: CASSVAGSGGGDTQYF.

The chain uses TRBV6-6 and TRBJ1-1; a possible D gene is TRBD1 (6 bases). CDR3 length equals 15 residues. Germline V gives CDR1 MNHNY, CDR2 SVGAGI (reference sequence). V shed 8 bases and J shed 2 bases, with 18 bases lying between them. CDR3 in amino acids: CASCCGRTANTEAFF. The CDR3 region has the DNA TGTGCCAGCTGTTGTGGACGGACAGCAAACACTGAAGCTTTCTTT.

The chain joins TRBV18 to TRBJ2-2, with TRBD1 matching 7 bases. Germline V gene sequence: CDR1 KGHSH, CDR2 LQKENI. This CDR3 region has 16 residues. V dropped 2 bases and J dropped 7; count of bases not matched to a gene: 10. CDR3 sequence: CASSPWDSIRNGELFF. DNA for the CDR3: TGTGCCAGCTCACCATGGGACAGTATCAGAAACGGGGAGCTGTTTTTT.

In DNA form, the CDR3 reads TGTGCCAGCTCACCACCGAGGAATCCAGATACGCAGTATTTT. It specifies CASSPPRNPDTQYF. The chain couples TRBV18 to TRBJ2-3; no firm D call. The germline V and J ends were trimmed by 0 bases and 4 bases, with 8 bases remaining between them. CDR3 length: 14 amino acids. The germline V gene encodes CDR1 KGHSH and CDR2 LQKENI.